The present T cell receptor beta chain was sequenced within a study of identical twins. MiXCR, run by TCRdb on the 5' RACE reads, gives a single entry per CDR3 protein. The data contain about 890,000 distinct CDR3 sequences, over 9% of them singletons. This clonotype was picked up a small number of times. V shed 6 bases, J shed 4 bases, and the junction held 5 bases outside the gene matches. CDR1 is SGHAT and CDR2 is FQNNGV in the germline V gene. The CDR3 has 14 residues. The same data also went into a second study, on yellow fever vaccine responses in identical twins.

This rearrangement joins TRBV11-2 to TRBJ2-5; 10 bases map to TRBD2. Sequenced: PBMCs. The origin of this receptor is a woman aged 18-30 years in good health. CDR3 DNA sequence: TGTGCCAGCAGGCGGACTAGCGGTTTAGAGACCCAGTACTTC. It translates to CASRRTSGLETQYF.